Below, 30 T cell receptor beta chains from the same sample are listed, as sequenced in a study of blood T cell repertoires in COVID-19. Clones were read by immunoSEQ multiplex PCR, and TCRdb kept only the in-frame ones, dropping some. The table lists over 200,000 clones, roughly 80% of them singletons. Sequencing used peripheral blood. Receptor source: a human donor in a cohort sampled during active COVID-19.

This clone has only one observation. The chain is built from TRBV10-3 and TRBJ1-1; the D is unclear. The CDR3 contains 13 residues. Germline values: CDR1 ENHRY, CDR2 SYGVKD. V lost 4 bases and J 4 bases, leaving 10 bases between the germline ends. The CDR3 sequence is CAISVPGVTEAFF. The CDR3, as DNA: TGTGCCATCAGTGTTCCCGGGGTCACTGAAGCTTTCTTT.

The chain uses TRBV5-1 and TRBJ2-7; no firm D call. This CDR3 is built from 14 residues. With 1 base removed from V and 2 bases from J, the gap between germline ends came to 10 bases. Germline lookup yields CDR1 SGHRS and CDR2 YFSETQ. The CDR3 DNA follows: TGCGCCAGCAGCTTGTTCTTGAGCACCTACGAGCAGTACTTC. This sequence encodes CASSLFLSTYEQYF.

This clone was observed a handful of times. This chain uses TRBV4-1 with TRBJ1-2; maybe TRBD1 (6 bases). V dropped 0 bases and J dropped 7 bases, with 18 bases sitting between them. The CDR3 is 16 residues long. Germline V CDR1 and CDR2: MGHRA, YSYEKL. The CDR3 protein is CASSQDIGWGRGGYTF. The CDR3, as DNA: TGCGCCAGCAGCCAAGATATTGGGTGGGGGCGAGGTGGCTACACCTTC.

CDR3 nucleotides: TGTGCCAGCAGTCCACTAGCGCGGGGAGATACGCAGTATTTT. Translation gives CASSPLARGDTQYF. The chain carries TRBV21-1 and TRBJ2-3; the table names TRBD2, a call not compared with the DNA. TRBV21-1 is given as a pseudogene. This CDR3 contains 14 residues.

With regard to this clone: Other nucleotide sequences from this sample produce the same CDR3. V is TRBV24-1 and J is TRBJ2-7, with TRBD2 identical over 8 bases. Trimming at V came to 5 bases and at J to 3 bases, leaving 8 bases not matched to a gene. The germline gives CDR1 KGHDR, CDR2 SFDVKD. The CDR3 has 15 amino acids. CDR3: CATSGASGRGYEQYF. The DNA of the CDR3 is TGTGCCACCAGTGGCGCAAGCGGGAGAGGCTACGAGCAGTACTTC.

The J gene is TRBJ1-4, the V gene TRBV6-1; possibly TRBD1 for D (6 bases). Trimming removed 3 bases at V and 5 bases at J, with 13 bases between. This CDR3 has 15 amino acids. In germline, CDR1 is MNHNS, CDR2 SASEGT. CDR3 amino acids: CASSDQWTANEKLFF. For the CDR3, the DNA is TGTGCCAGCAGTGATCAATGGACAGCGAATGAAAAACTGTTTTTT.

The rearrangement uses TRBV28 and TRBJ2-7; 9 nucleotides align to TRBD2. The ends lost 6 bases at V and 3 bases at J; junction bases unmatched: 12. The CDR3 is 16 amino acids. CDR1 is MDHEN, CDR2 SYDVKM, per germline. CDR3 sequence reads: CASRFSGRAFNYEQYF. DNA for the CDR3: TGTGCCAGCAGATTTAGCGGGAGAGCCTTCAACTACGAGCAGTACTTC.

V and J are TRBV16 and TRBJ2-7, with TRBD1 matching 7 bases. The CDR3 consists of 14 residues. V shed 3 bases, J shed 2 bases, and the junction held 4 bases outside the gene matches. Germline CDR1 KGHSY, CDR2 FQNENV. CDR3 residues: CASSHRQGAYEQYF. The DNA for the CDR3 is TGTGCCAGCAGCCATCGGCAGGGGGCCTACGAGCAGTACTTC.

For the CDR3, the DNA is TGCGCCAGCAGCCAAGAGGGCAGGGGCTCCTACGAGCAGTACTTC. It is translated as CASSQEGRGSYEQYF. The V and J genes are TRBV4-3 and TRBJ2-7; D is possibly TRBD1 (6 bases). CDR3 length: 15 amino acids. In germline, CDR1 is LGHNA, CDR2 YSLEER. Trimming left V 0 bases short and J 0 bases short, with 9 bases between.

V gene TRBV27 combines with J gene TRBJ2-3; 10 bases agree with TRBD1. The length of the CDR3 is 14 residues. The V and J ends lost 6 bases and 5 bases, in that order; junction bases with no gene match: 5. CDR1 MNHEY and CDR2 SMNVEV come from the germline V gene (reference sequence). This CDR3 is CASSSGTGVDTQYF. CDR3 bases: TGTGCCAGCAGCTCCGGGACAGGGGTAGATACGCAGTATTTT.

This clone has only one observation. The CDR3 loop reads CASSKRVLAGSLAKNIQYF. CDR3 DNA sequence: TGTGCCAGCAGCAAAAGGGTATTAGCGGGGTCCTTAGCCAAAAACATTCAGTACTTC. V usage is TRBV13 and J usage is TRBJ2-4, with 8 bases identical to TRBD2. Germline loops: CDR1 PRHDT, CDR2 FYEKMQ (reference sequence). J was trimmed by 0 bases and V by 5 bases; bases with no gene match: 15. CDR3 length: 19 amino acids.

This chain links TRBV7-2 with TRBJ2-7, with 9 positions matching TRBD2. V was pared by 5 bases and J by 4 bases, with 9 bases of the junction left unmatched. This CDR3 region has 15 residues. The germline V gene encodes CDR1 SGHTA and CDR2 FQGNSA. This CDR3 reads CASSTYAGGAYEQYF. The CDR3 DNA sequence: TGTGCCAGCAGCACCTACGCGGGAGGGGCGTACGAGCAGTACTTC.

The chain uses TRBV6-2 or TRBV6-3 and TRBJ2-7; 8 bases map to TRBD2. V shed 4 bases and J 2 bases; nucleotides not matched to a gene: 4. Germline assignment: CDR1 MNHEY and CDR2 SVGEGT. This CDR3 region has 14 residues. DNA for the CDR3: TGTGCCAGCAGTTGGCTAGCGGGCCCCTACGAGCAGTACTTC. This gives the protein CASSWLAGPYEQYF.

The chain has TRBV21-1 and TRBJ2-3; TRBD2 is the table's D call, not checked against the DNA. TRBV21-1 is flagged as a pseudogene. This CDR3 comprises 11 residues. CDR3 sequence (DNA): TGTGCCAGCATCCCGGGAGATACGCAGTATTTT. It codes for CASIPGDTQYF.

Only a few counts were recorded for this clone. V is TRBV14 and J is TRBJ2-7; no clear D. Per germline, CDR1 SGHDN and CDR2 FVKESK. V lost 0 bases to trimming and J lost 2 bases, with 11 bases between them. This CDR3 region has 15 residues. CDR3 sequence: CASSQERYATYEQYF. The CDR3 nucleotides read TGTGCCAGCAGCCAAGAGAGGTATGCAACCTACGAGCAGTACTTC.

This sequence joins TRBV2 and TRBJ2-7, with TRBD2 identical over 9 bases. CDR1 is SNHLY, CDR2 FYNNEI, per germline. J gave up 6 bases and V 4 bases, and 10 bases lay outside the gene matches. This CDR3 contains 15 residues. CDR3 in DNA: TGTGCCAGCAGTGGAGATAGCGGGAGTTCCGGCGAGCAGTACTTC. Its protein is CASSGDSGSSGEQYF.

The rearrangement joins TRBV5-6 to TRBJ2-3; D not certain. The ends were cut back, 0 bases at V and 0 bases at J, with 11 bases in the middle. The germline CDR1 and CDR2 sequences are SGHDT and YYEEEE. The CDR3 has 16 amino acids. CDR3 nucleotide sequence: TGTGCCAGCAGCTTGGAACTCGGAGCTAGCACAGATACGCAGTATTTT. Translation gives CASSLELGASTDTQYF.

The chain carries TRBV5-1 and TRBJ1-2, with D hard to call. Germline assignment: CDR1 SGHRS and CDR2 YFSETQ. The CDR3 length is 13 residues. Deletions cut 0 bases from V and 7 bases from J, with 10 bases between. The CDR3 bases are TGCGCCAGCAGCTTGGCTGCCCTCAGTGGCTACACCTTC. Translating gives CASSLAALSGYTF.

CDR3 sequence: CSASDGYEQYF. CDR3 nucleotide sequence: TGCAGTGCCTCTGACGGGTACGAGCAGTACTTC. The rearrangement joins TRBV20-1 to TRBJ2-7; the D is unclear. The V end was cut by 6 bases, the J end by 4 bases, with 10 bases between. The CDR3 consists of 11 residues. Germline V gene data show CDR1 as DFQATT and CDR2 as SNEGSKA (reference sequence).

The sample holds one count of this clone. The chain is built from TRBV21-1 and TRBJ2-7; the D call of TRBD1 is as the table states it, not checked on the DNA. TRBV21-1 is flagged as a pseudogene. The CDR3 length is 16 residues. In DNA form, the CDR3 reads TGTGCCAGCAGCAAAGTGGGGGGGACAGGGGGCTACGAGCAGTACTTC. Translation gives CASSKVGGTGGYEQYF.

There are a few counts of this clone. This sequence joins TRBV9 and TRBJ2-7; the D gene is possibly TRBD2 (5 bases). Germline CDR1 is SGDLS and CDR2 is YYNGEE. V lost 0 bases and J 7 bases, leaving 11 bases between the germline ends. There are 13 residues in the CDR3. CDR3 protein: CASSVVASGEQYF. CDR3 DNA sequence: TGTGCCAGCAGCGTAGTGGCGTCGGGGGAGCAGTACTTC.

The chain uses TRBV7-8 and TRBJ2-6; D is perhaps TRBD2 (6 bases). Germline values: CDR1 SGHVS, CDR2 FQNEAQ. The V and J ends lost 2 bases and 0 bases respectively, with 8 bases between them. CDR3 size: 16 residues. CDR3 sequence reads: CASSLSGYSGANVLTF. CDR3 nucleotides: TGTGCCAGCAGCTTAAGCGGGTACTCTGGGGCCAACGTCCTGACTTTC.

This clone was detected many times. The V and J genes are TRBV28 and TRBJ2-7; TRBD1 might be the D (6 bases). The CDR3 is made up of 14 amino acids. CDR1 and CDR2 from the germline V gene are MDHEN and SYDVKM. V was shortened by 6 bases and J by 2 bases, with 14 bases between the two germline ends. The CDR3 here is CASRLTGDAYEQYF. The CDR3 coding sequence is TGTGCCAGCAGATTGACAGGTGATGCCTACGAGCAGTACTTC.

The chain carries TRBV7-2 and TRBJ1-2; D remains ambiguous. Trimming removed 1 base at V and 2 bases at J, with 11 bases between. The CDR3 loop spans 15 amino acids. CDR1 is SGHTA, CDR2 FQGNSA, per germline. This CDR3 reads CASSLGASENYGYTF. CDR3 coding DNA: TGTGCCAGCAGCTTAGGGGCCAGTGAGAACTATGGCTACACCTTC.

The chain recombines TRBV12-3 or TRBV12-4 with TRBJ1-2; 8 positions agree with TRBD1. The CDR3 loop spans 13 amino acids. Trimming took 4 bases from V and 8 from J; bases not matched to a gene: 6. CDR3 sequence reads: CASSSRQGRGYTF. In DNA, the CDR3 is TGTGCCAGCAGTTCGCGACAGGGGCGCGGCTACACCTTC.

This chain joins TRBV5-5 and TRBJ1-2; D possibly corresponds to TRBD1 (6 bases). Germline assignment: CDR1 SGHKS and CDR2 YYEKEE (reference sequence). The V end lost 2 bases, the J end lost 4 bases, and 21 bases lay between the germline ends. The CDR3 totals 17 residues. CDR3 amino acids: CASSFGTPLAGIYGYTF. CDR3 coding DNA: TGTGCCAGCAGCTTCGGGACACCCCTCGCGGGCATCTATGGCTACACCTTC. The full variable domain, rest sourced from reference TRBV5-5 and TRBJ1-2, is DAGVTQSPTHLIKTRGQQVTLRCSPISGHKSVSWYQQVLGQGPQFIFQYYEKEERGRGNFPDRFSARQFPNYSSELNVNALLLGDSALYLCASSFGTPLAGIYGYTFGSGTRLTVV.

The rearrangement joins TRBV2 to TRBJ1-1; D gene uncertain. V was shortened by 5 bases and J by 4 bases, with 11 bases between the two germline ends. The CDR3 has 13 amino acids. Germline V gene sequence: CDR1 SNHLY, CDR2 FYNNEI. The CDR3 reads CASSTRLITEAFF. CDR3 nucleotide sequence: TGTGCCAGCAGTACTCGACTCATCACTGAAGCTTTCTTT.

V usage is TRBV18 and J usage is TRBJ2-3; a weak D match, TRBD2 (6 bases). The germline V and J ends were trimmed by 2 bases and 4 bases, with 13 bases remaining between them. Germline CDR1 KGHSH, CDR2 LQKENI. There are 15 residues in the CDR3. This CDR3 is CASSPGAGTADTQYF. Here the CDR3 DNA reads TGTGCCAGCTCACCAGGGGCAGGGACTGCAGATACGCAGTATTTT.

The J gene is TRBJ1-1, the V gene TRBV3-1 (or the pseudogene TRBV3-2), with D possibly being TRBD1 (6 bases). V was shortened by 3 bases and J by 1 base, with 12 bases between the two germline ends. The CDR3 is 15 residues long. Per germline, CDR1 LGHDT and CDR2 YNNKEL (reference sequence). The CDR3 region has the DNA TGTGCCAGCAGCCACCGACAGGCCGGGAACACTGAAGCTTTCTTT. Translated: CASSHRQAGNTEAFF.

The CDR3 loop reads CASRERRDKPYEQYF. CDR3 bases: TGTGCCAGTAGGGAACGACGGGACAAACCCTACGAGCAGTACTTC. The V call is TRBV19, the J call TRBJ2-7; weak D call: TRBD1 (6 bases). CDR3 size: 15 residues. Germline V gene data show CDR1 as LNHDA and CDR2 as SQIVND (reference sequence). Trimming pared 6 bases from V and 2 bases from J, leaving 17 bases between. Drawing the rest from reference TRBV19 and TRBJ2-7, the complete variable domain is DGGITQSPKYLFRKEGQNVTLSCEQNLNHDAMYWYRQDPGQGLRLIYYSQIVNDFQKGDIAEGYSVSREKKESFPLTVTSAQKNPTAFYLCASRERRDKPYEQYFGPGTRLTVT.